This T cell receptor beta chain comes out of a study of a mutant IDH1 vaccine in newly diagnosed glioma. Time point described: week 35, safety follow-up. The study gave 300 ug of mutant IDH1 20-mer peptide per vaccine dose, with topical imiquimod. Eight vaccinations went to patients in weeks 1, 3, 5, 7, 11, 15, 19, 23. In every donor, the tumor was a new WHO grade 3 or 4 IDH1-mutant, ATRX-lost astrocytoma. V lost 6 bases and J lost 0, with 11 bases in between. CDR1 and CDR2 from the germline V gene are MNHNS and SASEGT. This CDR3 has 15 residues. For this clone: The antigen is not known.

TCRdb keeps only in-frame clones here, not all; method: immunoSEQ multiplex PCR. The sample lists 30,000 to 40,000 clones; roughly 80% were seen once. Study-wide results and limits: Variations in leading peripheral T cell clonotypes appeared to have no connection with pseudoprogression.

The specimen was PBMCs, collected from a glioma patient whose treatment included an IDH1 peptide vaccine. The chain employs TRBV6-1 and TRBJ2-2, with TRBD1 as a possible D gene (5 bases). The sequence came from a woman younger than 35 with glioma. CDR3 sequence reads: CASRAGLPNTGELFF. The CDR3 DNA is TGTGCCAGCAGGGCAGGGCTGCCGAACACCGGGGAGCTGTTTTTT.